This T cell receptor beta chain stems from a study of CD8 T cells in ankylosing spondylitis. Study results and limitations: The study identified a TCR beta motif of under 10 highly homologous variants that appeared characteristic of ankylosing spondylitis blood.

Worth noting for this clonotype: Its target is unknown.

The CDR3 is made up of 12 amino acids. The germline CDR1 and CDR2 sequences are SQVTM and ANQGSEA. With 5 bases removed from V and 5 bases from J, the gap between germline ends came to 12 bases. Each CDR3 protein gets one entry after TCRdb re-called the 5' RACE reads with MiXCR. The table has roughly 700,000 distinct CDR3 sequences, over 15% seen once. Material for sequencing was blood, either unsorted or a sorted T cell fraction (not recorded which). The rearrangement joins TRBV29-1 to TRBJ1-1; D unresolved. The sequence was collected from a male donor with ankylosing spondylitis. CDR3 region: CSVTALATEAFF. The CDR3 nucleotides are TGCAGCGTTACCGCCCTCGCAACTGAAGCTTTCTTT.